The 2 T cell receptor beta chains listed next were all sequenced from one sample in a study of T cells in Graves' hyperthyroidism and ophthalmopathy. Amplified TCR beta CDR3 regions derived from RNA transcripts. Researchers ran a first-round RT-PCR on the TCR CDR3 using the HTBI primer set. TCRdb independently ran MiXCR on the multiplex PCR reads; one entry per CDR3 protein. The repertoire holds about 640,000 distinct CDR3 sequences, with 45% as singletons. The sample taken for sequencing was peripheral blood or thyroid tissue (not recorded which). The receptor source for this set is an adult man with Graves' disease, either hyperthyroidism or ophthalmopathy (not recorded which).

Concerning this clonotype itself: With a much larger clone just one base away, this may be a read error. The gene calls are TRBV24-1 and TRBJ1-5, with 7 bases lining up with TRBD1. The CDR3 length is 12 residues. V was pared by 4 bases and J by 15 bases, with 8 bases of the junction left unmatched. Germline lookup yields CDR1 KGHDR and CDR2 SFDVKD. CDR3 loop: CATSDLDRTRHF. CDR3 nucleotides: TGTGCCACCAGTGACCTGGACAGGACCCGGCATTTT.

The V gene is TRBV20-1, the J gene TRBJ1-5; D not resolved. CDR3 length: 15 amino acids. The V end lost 0 bases, the J end lost 5 bases, and 14 bases lay between the germline ends. CDR1 DFQATT and CDR2 SNEGSKA come from the germline V gene (reference sequence). CDR3 amino acids: CSARETAADYQPQHF. The DNA of the CDR3 is TGCAGTGCTAGAGAAACTGCGGCTGACTATCAGCCCCAGCATTTT.